This note documents a single T cell receptor beta chain sequence. The data derive from a study of blood T cell repertoires in COVID-19. Across the study: Acute-phase and convalescent COVID-19 samples originated in the United States, Italy and Spain. Sample material is recorded as cDNA or gDNA derived from T cells, B-cell-depleted T cells, or PBMCs.

In the original analysis: Amplifying reference gene primers gave estimates of nucleated cell counts. The table came from immunoSEQ multiplex PCR; TCRdb's copy has only in-frame clones and leaves some out. Clone size and the V and J calls come from that table; the DNA yielded D and trimming. Counted here are some 700,000 clones, approximately 90% occurring once; the ten biggest clones make up over 0.2%. The CDR3 length is 15 residues. Germline lookup yields CDR1 LGHNA and CDR2 YSLEER. Unmatched junction bases numbered 4, after V lost 3 bases and J lost 0 bases. This chain connects TRBV4-3 to TRBJ1-1, with 7 nucleotides matching TRBD1. Sequencing was done on a sample of peripheral blood. The receptor comes from a woman between 18 and 30 years old with acute or convalescent COVID-19. The CDR3 reads CASSQGDSLNTEAFF. In nucleotides, the CDR3 is TGCGCCAGCAGCCAGGGGGACAGTTTGAACACTGAAGCTTTCTTT.